One sample yielded the 5 T cell receptor beta chains listed below, sequenced in a study of siplizumab effects on memory and regulatory T cells. Some clones are missing from TCRdb's copy, which holds only in-frame ones; the method was immunoSEQ multiplex PCR. Among 90,000 to 130,000 clones, approximately 92% were seen once, and the ten largest hold about 1.5%. The sequenced material came from CD4+ T cells sorted from blood. The source is a human donor in good health.

V gene TRBV18 combines with J gene TRBJ2-7; possibly TRBD1 or TRBD2 for D (5 bases each). Germline CDR1 KGHSH, CDR2 LQKENI. The ends were cut back, 4 bases at V and 0 bases at J, with 10 bases in the middle. This CDR3 comprises 14 residues. Written as DNA, the CDR3 is TGTGCCAGCTCACAGGGACGTAACTCCTACGAGCAGTACTTC. This encodes CASSQGRNSYEQYF.

The V call is TRBV15, the J call TRBJ2-6; perhaps D is TRBD1 or TRBD2 (6 bases each). The CDR3 totals 17 residues. The V and J ends lost 3 bases and 2 bases respectively, with 14 bases between them. The V gene's germline CDR1 is LNHNV and CDR2 YYDKDF (reference sequence). The CDR3 here is CATSRITGTAGANVLTF. Written as DNA, the CDR3 is TGTGCCACCAGCAGGATCACAGGGACTGCTGGGGCCAACGTCCTGACTTTC.

The chain carries TRBV18 and TRBJ2-7; D is undetermined. Germline CDR1 KGHSH, CDR2 LQKENI. This CDR3 spans 14 amino acids. V was shortened by 4 bases and J by 0 bases, with 10 bases between the two germline ends. The CDR3 bases are TGTGCCAGCTCACGTACATTGAGCTCCTACGAGCAGTACTTC. It translates to CASSRTLSSYEQYF.

The chain carries TRBV7-8 and TRBJ2-3, with D possibly being TRBD2 (6 bases). V was trimmed by 1 base and J by 4 bases, leaving 12 bases between them. Germline CDR1 is SGHVS and CDR2 is FQNEAQ. The CDR3 has 15 amino acids. The CDR3, as DNA: TGTGCCAGCAGCTTAGGAAATAGCGGCCCAGATACGCAGTATTTT. Protein: CASSLGNSGPDTQYF.

V is TRBV4-1 and J is TRBJ2-2; D gene uncertain. The length of the CDR3 is 16 residues. Trimming pared 1 base from V and 3 bases from J, leaving 12 bases between. Germline V gene lookup returns CDR1 MGHRA and CDR2 YSYEKL. For the CDR3, the DNA is TGCGCCAGCAGCCAAGCCCTCCTCTTCGACACCGGGGAGCTGTTTTTT. It yields the protein CASSQALLFDTGELFF.